The source of this T cell receptor (beta chain) is a study of cytomegalovirus exposure and HLA in healthy donors. Study overall: Out of approximately 170 million T cells, an earlier analysis found fewer than 140 million unique TCR beta sequences in total. Within an early data release were about 90 million unique TCRs drawn from HLA-typed donors.

The PCR used 60 Vbeta and 13 Jbeta primers. Sequenced by immunoSEQ multiplex PCR; TCRdb stores in-frame clones only, minus some. The sample carries more than 100,000 clones, roughly 80% recorded once. In regard to this clone: Antigen specificity is unknown.

General study results and limits: An analysis was carried out at a later point. It showed that HLA-associated TCR beta chains were more clonally expanded than equally common non-associated chains. Analysis performed later found roughly 17,000 TCR beta sequences associated with HLA alleles at 0.05 false discovery rate.

The sample comprised PBMCs. This TCR was sampled from a woman aged 50 to 60 in good health and CMV-seropositive.

The CDR3 is CATSMGLAGGQETQYF. CDR3 coding DNA: TGTGCCACCTCAATGGGACTAGCGGGAGGGCAAGAGACCCAGTACTTC. The gene calls are TRBV28 and TRBJ2-5, with 16 bases matching TRBD2. The V segment lost 10 bases and the J segment 2 bases; nucleotides outside the gene matches: 7. Germline lookup yields CDR1 MDHEN and CDR2 SYDVKM. The CDR3 consists of 16 residues.